These 17 T cell receptor beta chains came from one sample sequenced in a study of beta chain features in type 1 diabetes. TCRB transcripts that were expressed got sequenced, as all of the isolated RNA had been reverse transcribed. TCRdb's table, derived via immunoSEQ multiplex PCR, lists solely in-frame clones and lacks some. This sample has under 300,000 clones; 25% to 30% occur once, and the top ten carry roughly 4%. Sequencing used central memory CD4+ T cells from blood. These receptor sequences come from a man aged 25 to 45 in good health.

A few counts support this clone. The V gene is TRBV28, the J gene TRBJ2-3; 10 bases agree with TRBD2. The CDR3 spans 16 residues. V gave up 6 bases and J gave up 3 bases; unmatched junction bases: 9. CDR1 MDHEN and CDR2 SYDVKM come from the germline V gene. The CDR3 here is CASRAKGLAVTDTQYF. Written as DNA, the CDR3 is TGTGCCAGCAGGGCCAAAGGACTAGCGGTGACAGATACGCAGTATTTT.

This clone was counted only a few times. The chain links TRBV5-1 to TRBJ2-1, with 9 positions matching TRBD1. The CDR3 is made up of 15 amino acids. Germline V lookup: CDR1 SGHRS, CDR2 YFSETQ. The ends lost 4 bases at V and 7 bases at J; junction bases unmatched: 9. CDR3 sequence (DNA): TGCGCCAGCAGCGTGGGACAGGGAGGAGTAAATGAGCAGTTCTTC. This sequence encodes CASSVGQGGVNEQFF.

This clone occurred a few times. The chain has TRBV7-2 and TRBJ2-1; D gene ambiguous. Germline-derived CDR1 and CDR2 are SGHTA and FQGNSA. Deletions cut 3 bases from V and 0 bases from J, with 9 bases between. CDR3 length equals 15 residues. CDR3 protein: CASSFGGLSYNEQFF. As DNA, the CDR3 is TGTGCCAGCAGCTTTGGCGGCCTCTCCTACAATGAGCAGTTCTTC. The entire variable domain, with the rest obtained from reference TRBV7-2 and TRBJ2-1, is as follows: GAGVSQSPSNKVTEKGKDVELRCDPISGHTALYWYRQSLGQGLEFLIYFQGNSAPDKSGLPSDRFSAERTGGSVSTLTIQRTQQEDSAVYLCASSFGGLSYNEQFFGPGTRLTVL.

There are many counts of this clone. V usage is TRBV4-1 and J usage is TRBJ1-6; D remains ambiguous. Germline V lookup: CDR1 MGHRA, CDR2 YSYEKL. The CDR3 sequence is 13 residues long. The V end lost 4 bases, the J end lost 7 bases, and 8 bases lay between the germline ends. The CDR3 spells CASSPIRNSPLHF. The CDR3 coding sequence is TGCGCCAGCAGCCCGATCAGGAATTCACCCCTCCACTTT.

A single count supports this clone. This rearrangement joins TRBV2 to TRBJ1-1; no clear D. The germline gives CDR1 SNHLY, CDR2 FYNNEI. CDR3 length: 12 residues. The ends were cut back, 7 bases at V and 1 base at J, with 7 bases in the middle. The CDR3 protein is CASIWANTEAFF. The CDR3, as DNA: TGTGCCAGCATATGGGCGAACACTGAAGCTTTCTTT.

J is TRBJ1-5 and V is TRBV7-2; TRBD1 might be the D (6 bases). The V end was cut by 1 base, the J end by 5 bases, with 12 bases between. CDR1 and CDR2 (germline): SGHTA, FQGNSA. This CDR3 is built from 15 residues. The CDR3, as DNA: TGTGCCAGCAGCTTAGTAGGGGGGGCCGATCAGCCCCAGCATTTT. Translation: CASSLVGGADQPQHF.

This clone was picked up a small number of times. The chain combines TRBV29-1 with TRBJ2-2, with 7 bases fitting TRBD2. The ends lost 7 bases at V and 3 bases at J; junction bases unmatched: 8. CDR3 length: 14 residues. Germline lookup yields CDR1 SQVTM and CDR2 ANQGSEA. CDR3 DNA: TGCAGCGCTAGCGGAAGTGCGTACACCGGGGAGCTGTTTTTT. Translating gives CSASGSAYTGELFF.

In its sample, this clone was seen a few times. The CDR3 region has the DNA TGTGCCATCAGTGAGGCTAGCGGGGCTAGCACAGATACGCAGTATTTT. Amino acid sequence: CAISEASGASTDTQYF. The chain recombines TRBV10-3 with TRBJ2-3, with 9 positions matching TRBD2. Per the germline V gene, CDR1 is ENHRY and CDR2 is SYGVKD. Trimming removed 2 bases from V and 0 bases from J; junction bases left unmatched: 3. The CDR3 sequence is 16 residues long.

The gene calls are TRBV30 and TRBJ2-1; TRBD2 matches at 8 bases. Trimming cost V 0 bases and J 6 bases; bases outside gene matches: 7. The CDR3 is 15 residues long. Germline V lookup: CDR1 GTSNPN, CDR2 SVGIG (reference sequence). CDR3 nucleotides: TGTGCCTGGAGTGTCCCGCGGGGGGCACTCAATGAGCAGTTCTTC. Translated, it gives CAWSVPRGALNEQFF.

The chain employs TRBV4-3 and TRBJ2-5; D might be TRBD1 (7 bases). The CDR3 sequence is 17 residues long. Trimming removed 4 bases from V and 4 bases from J, with 22 bases in between. Germline values: CDR1 LGHNA, CDR2 YSLEER. CDR3 in amino acids: CASSPGGRRGGPETQYF. CDR3 nucleotides: TGCGCCAGCAGCCCAGGAGGGCGTAGAGGGGGCCCAGAGACCCAGTACTTC.

This clone occurred once. This chain uses TRBV11-3 with TRBJ2-2, with no clear D. From germline, CDR1 is SGHNT and CDR2 YENEEA. The CDR3 runs to 14 residues. V gave up 4 bases and J gave up 5 bases, with 11 bases separating them. CDR3 protein: CASSSLGWTGELFF. CDR3 in DNA: TGTGCCAGCAGCTCCCTTGGGTGGACCGGGGAGCTGTTTTTT.

This clone was recorded a few times. The J gene is TRBJ2-7, the V gene TRBV2, with D unclear. Trimming left V 4 bases short and J 0 bases short, with 10 bases between. The germline V gene has CDR1 SNHLY and CDR2 FYNNEI. CDR3 length equals 14 residues. The CDR3 sequence is CASSAQALSYEQYF. CDR3 coding DNA: TGTGCCAGCAGTGCTCAGGCGCTCTCCTACGAGCAGTACTTC.

The J gene is TRBJ2-1, the V gene TRBV19, with TRBD1 matching over 9 bases. The V gene's germline CDR1 is LNHDA and CDR2 SQIVND (reference sequence). The CDR3 runs 14 residues. V trimming: 7 bases; J trimming: 7 bases; junction bases outside the gene matches: 8. CDR3 in DNA: TGTGCCAGTACCGGGACAGGGCGTTTTAATGAGCAGTTCTTC. This gives the protein CASTGTGRFNEQFF.

This clone was picked up a small number of times. The chain joins TRBV10-3 to TRBJ2-1; 11 bases agree with TRBD2. The J segment lost 4 bases and the V segment lost 6 bases, leaving 2 bases of the junction unmatched. Germline V gives CDR1 ENHRY, CDR2 SYGVKD. This CDR3 region has 14 residues. CDR3 bases: TGTGCCATCAGGACTAGCGGGGATTACAATGAGCAGTTCTTC. Translating gives CAIRTSGDYNEQFF.

V and J are TRBV27 and TRBJ2-3, with 10 bases fitting TRBD1. Germline values: CDR1 MNHEY, CDR2 SMNVEV (reference sequence). Trimming cost V 4 bases and J 4 bases; bases outside gene matches: 5. This CDR3 has 15 residues. CDR3 residues: CASSWGGQGADTQYF. As DNA, the CDR3 is TGTGCCAGCAGTTGGGGCGGACAGGGGGCAGATACGCAGTATTTT.

This clone came up a few times. V is TRBV29-1 and J is TRBJ2-7; weak D call: TRBD1 (5 bases). The V and J ends lost 5 bases and 2 bases respectively, with 19 bases between them. Germline CDR1 is SQVTM and CDR2 is ANQGSEA. The CDR3 contains 15 residues. CDR3 residues: CSVNLPGKTPYEQYF. The CDR3 DNA follows: TGCAGCGTTAATTTGCCAGGGAAGACACCCTACGAGCAGTACTTC.

The chain links TRBV19 to TRBJ2-5, with 8 bases identical to TRBD1. Germline trimming cut 3 bases from V and 5 bases from J; bases unmatched to any gene: 8. This CDR3 comprises 15 residues. In germline, CDR1 is LNHDA, CDR2 SQIVND (reference sequence). The DNA for the CDR3 is TGTGCCAGTAGTATGCAGGGGGCGTCACGGGAGACCCAGTACTTC. Encoded protein: CASSMQGASRETQYF.